This T cell receptor beta chain was identified in a study of blood T cell repertoires in COVID-19 (dated by TCRdb to between 2020 and 2021). Regarding the study in general: The collaborator samples originated in the United States, Italy and Spain and spanned the acute and convalescent phases of COVID-19. The prospective study material was composed of cDNA or gDNA derived from T cells, B-cell-depleted T cells, or PBMCs. The dataset comprised deeply sampled blood TCRbeta repertoires from subjects exposed to, actively infected with, or recovered from COVID-19. The repertoires were released in a freely available public database intended as a resource for research on the immune response to SARS-CoV-2. The samples were drawn from two sources: the first 160 participants of the ongoing ImmuneRACE study, and 1,000 to 1,500 subjects contributed by 6 global collaborators. The sample metadata nearly always contained a de-identified subject ID, COVID-19 status, age in years and sex. HLA class I and class II types, where available, came from metadata supplied by the sample provider rather than from assay-based typing. Beyond this particular receptor, the publication reports: The amount of clinical and demographic metadata varied by source and participant and was provided uncurated.

The germline ends are 9 bases apart after V is trimmed by 0 bases and J by 12 bases. The germline V gene specifies LGHNA as CDR1 and YNFKEQ as CDR2. Including cysteine and phenylalanine, the CDR3 has 12 amino acids. The read is trimmed to its CDR3 DNA, 36 bases read in frame from base 1. Participants in the prospective study were enrolled through a virtual design, were aged roughly 18 to 90 years, and lived in 24 United States geographic areas. To assign participants to cohorts, the prospective study relied on clinical history that participants themselves reported in a screening survey and a study questionnaire. For ImmuneRACE Cohort 3, a participant was defined as recovered based on two consecutive negative NP/OP PCR tests, clearance by a healthcare professional, or resolution of symptoms. Mobile phlebotomists in the prospective study collected whole blood, serum and a nasopharyngeal or oropharyngeal swab from every participant. Participants in the prospective study had the option to provide additional blood draws and questionnaires over a roughly two-month period. Before DNA extraction, prospective study blood samples were shipped either frozen or at room temperature.

For this clone: This receptor's antigen is unknown. No base qualities exist here, and no much larger clone lies one base off it.

TCRbeta CDR3 regions were amplified from genomic DNA by means of the immunoSEQ Assay, a bias-controlled multiplex PCR. The original methods were these. Nucleated cell counts per sample were estimated from amplification of reference gene primers within the assay. Sequence reads were collapsed and filtered to measure the absolute abundance of every unique TCRbeta CDR3 rearrangement. Productive Simpson clonality was computed per sample as the square root of Simpson's diversity index over productive rearrangements. TCRdb took over this immuneACCESS table, retaining in-frame rearrangements with V and J assigned. Such tables are incomplete; in checked studies, under half of the missing clones stem from an unresolved V gene, and the remainder is unexplained. That table is the source of V, J and clone size, and D and trimming were worked out from the DNA. In this sample the table shows fewer than 150,000 clones, over 80% of which occur a single time. 18% of the sample lies in the top ten.

Recombination joined TRBV4-2 with TRBJ2-1; the D gene lacks a confident call. Sample: PBMCs or T cells enriched from blood (not recorded which). This clonotype originated in a man between 25 and 39 years old who had recovered from COVID-19. The DNA is as follows: TGTGCCAGCAGCCAAGATTCCAGTCGGCAGTTCTTC. Its protein is CASSQDSSRQFF.